This T cell receptor beta chain was documented in a study of T cell repertoires in cytomegalovirus infection. On the study more broadly: Peptides in the study included HLA-C-restricted and HLA-B-restricted CMV epitopes. Matching HLA type, along with CMV infection, was indicated by public TCR beta signatures.

V lost 0 bases to trimming and J lost 6 bases, with 13 bases between them. This CDR3 has 15 residues. The V gene's germline CDR1 is SGDLS and CDR2 YYNGEE. TCRdb fed the reads into MiXCR, producing one record per CDR3 protein. Of around 81,000 distinct CDR3 sequences in the sample, roughly 40% were seen once. The table lists this clonotype with many counts. What it recognizes is unknown. The J gene is TRBJ1-5, the V gene TRBV9; D is unresolved. The sequence derives from a human donor in good health (CMV status not recorded). Some clones in this sample may be carry-over from other donors' samples. This sample comprised CD8+ T cells from cultured PBMCs, obtained from culture after CMV antigen stimulation. In DNA form, the CDR3 reads TGTGCCAGCAGCGTAGATGGGCGTACGAGTCAGCCCCAGCATTTT. This sequence encodes CASSVDGRTSQPQHF.